The T cell receptor (beta chain) under discussion was sequenced for a study of T cell repertoires in cytomegalovirus infection. One entry per CDR3 protein results from TCRdb running MiXCR on the reads. Among 650,000 to 850,000 distinct CDR3 sequences listed, roughly 28% were seen once. This clonotype was detected many times. Its target is unknown. The CDR3 runs to 16 residues. Germline CDR1 is SGHVS and CDR2 is FQNEAQ. With 1 base removed from V and 0 bases from J, the gap between germline ends came to 10 bases. This TCR came from a human donor in good health (CMV status not recorded). Some clones in this sample may be carry-over from other donors' samples. The chain combines TRBV7-8 with TRBJ1-5; D gene unclear. The material sequenced was cultured CD8+ T cells from PBMCs, taken from culture after CMV antigen stimulation. The CDR3 loop is CASSLDVPYSNQPQHF. CDR3 bases: TGTGCCAGCAGCTTAGATGTACCATATAGCAATCAGCCCCAGCATTTT.